This T cell receptor (beta chain) was observed in a study of T cells in Graves' hyperthyroidism and ophthalmopathy. Study-level points and caveats: Model output signaled ophthalmopathy a median roughly 6 months ahead of onset. Blood also contained most expanded thyroid clonotypes above 0.001.

This clonotype was seen many times. Its antigen is as yet unknown. Germline CDR1 MNHEY, CDR2 SMNVEV (reference sequence). The V segment lost 2 bases and the J segment 11 bases; nucleotides outside the gene matches: 11. The CDR3 spans 14 residues. It was RNA transcripts that yielded the amplified TCR beta CDR3 regions. An initial round of RT-PCR targeting the TCR CDR3 relied on the HTBI primer set. Via MiXCR, TCRdb re-called the multiplex PCR reads, giving one row per CDR3 protein. This sample carries under 250,000 distinct CDR3 sequences, around 24% of them seen once, and the ten largest clones take roughly a third. A roughly 9.3 ml volume of fresh peripheral blood provided the PBMCs.

The receptor comes from a woman aged 40 to 50 with Graves' ophthalmopathy. The sequenced sample consisted of blood. This sequence joins TRBV27 and TRBJ1-1; 7 nucleotides align to TRBD1. CDR3 coding DNA: TGTGCCAGCAGTTTAGTTTACAGGGGCGGTGAGGCTTTCTTT. Its protein product is CASSLVYRGGEAFF.